This TCR beta chain was documented in a study of identical twins. The CDR3 is 15 amino acids. J was trimmed by 5 bases and V by 7 bases; bases with no gene match: 12. Germline loops: CDR1 ENHRY, CDR2 SYGVKD. TCRdb recomputed calls from the 5' RACE reads with MiXCR, one row per CDR3 protein. The data contain over 250,000 distinct CDR3 sequences, 8% to 9.5% of them singletons. Whole-study findings and limits: Compared with models, monozygotic twins showed more out-of-frame TCR alpha sharing.

This clonotype was picked up many times. The antigen remains unidentified. These same data were also listed under a study on yellow fever vaccine responses in identical twins.

Sequenced material: CD8+ T cells sorted from blood. The sequence was collected from a young woman in good health. The J gene is TRBJ2-3, the V gene TRBV10-3; TRBD1 aligns across 7 bases. The CDR3 loop reads CAINKRTGEQDTQYF. As DNA, the CDR3 is TGTGCCATCAATAAGAGGACAGGAGAACAAGATACGCAGTATTTT.